In this sample, the clone carrying this TCR beta chain turned up a few times. Its antigen is not identified. A junction end diverges from the germline sequence, so it may reflect a read error. The CDR3 consists of 14 residues. In germline, CDR1 is MNHEY, CDR2 SVGEGT. Method: immunoSEQ multiplex PCR; TCRdb's copy keeps in-frame clones and lacks some. The table lists 45,000 to 55,000 clones, about 86% of them singletons. This record belongs to a study of T cell responses to AZD1222 COVID-19 vaccine. Findings and caveats of the study: When two AZD1222 doses had been given, Spike-specific TCR breadth and depth rose.

This receptor was identified in an adult in good health. Sequenced material: peripheral blood, taken on day 0 of AZD1222 vaccination. This sequence joins TRBV6-2 or TRBV6-3 and TRBJ2-1, with 8 nucleotides matching TRBD1. The CDR3 bases are TGTGCCACCAGTGACAGGGGAGACTACAATGAGCAGTTCTTC. Its translation: CATSDRGDYNEQFF.